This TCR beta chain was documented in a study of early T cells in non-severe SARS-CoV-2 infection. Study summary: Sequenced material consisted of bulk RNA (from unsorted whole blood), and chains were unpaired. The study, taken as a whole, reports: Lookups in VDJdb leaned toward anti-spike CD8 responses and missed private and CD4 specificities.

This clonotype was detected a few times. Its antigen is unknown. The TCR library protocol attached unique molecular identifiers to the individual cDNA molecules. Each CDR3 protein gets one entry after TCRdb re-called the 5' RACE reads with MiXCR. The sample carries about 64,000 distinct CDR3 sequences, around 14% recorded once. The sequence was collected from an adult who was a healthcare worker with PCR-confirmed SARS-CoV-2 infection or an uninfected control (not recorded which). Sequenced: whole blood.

CDR3 residues: CASSQESSGAKNIQYF. DNA of the CDR3: TGTGCCAGCAGCCAAGAATCCAGCGGTGCCAAAAACATTCAGTACTTC. The V and J genes are TRBV3-1 and TRBJ2-4, with a weak D call TRBD2 (5 bases). Germline V gene data show CDR1 as LGHDT and CDR2 as YNNKEL (reference sequence). The CDR3 is made up of 16 amino acids. V was pared by 0 bases and J by 1 base, with 10 bases between.